The 23 T cell receptor beta chains presented below share a single source sample, sequenced in a study of T cells in tuberculosis. Method: immunoSEQ multiplex PCR; TCRdb's copy keeps in-frame clones and lacks some. The sample lists about 30,000 clones; 85% to 95% were seen once. Time point defined: new active TB diagnosis, blood taken before or within 7 days of starting treatment. The material was PBMCs, obtained at tuberculosis diagnosis. Source of these receptors: an adult with tuberculosis.

The CDR3 DNA sequence: TGTGCCAGCAGTTTCGGGACTGCTATTAGCCCCACTGAAGCTTTCTTT. Translating gives CASSFGTAISPTEAFF. This sequence joins TRBV25-1 and TRBJ1-1, with TRBD1 as a possible D gene (5 bases). This CDR3 comprises 16 residues. The V end lost 5 bases, the J end lost 4 bases, and 20 bases lay between the germline ends. Germline V gives CDR1 MGHDK, CDR2 SYGVNS.

J is TRBJ1-5 and V is TRBV28, with TRBD1 as a possible D gene (5 bases). Germline values: CDR1 MDHEN, CDR2 SYDVKM. The CDR3 is made up of 14 amino acids. V was trimmed by 10 bases and J by 5 bases, leaving 18 bases between them. CDR3 amino acids: CATGDRGMDQPQHF. The CDR3 DNA reads as TGTGCCACCGGGGACCGGGGGATGGATCAGCCCCAGCATTTT.

V gene TRBV10-2 combines with J gene TRBJ2-2, with TRBD1 identical over 7 bases. V shed 6 bases, J shed 4 bases, and the junction held 8 bases outside the gene matches. The CDR3 runs 15 residues. Germline V gene lookup returns CDR1 WSHSY and CDR2 SAAADI. CDR3 sequence reads: CASRERDSFTGELFF. In DNA, the CDR3 is TGCGCCAGCAGAGAGAGGGACAGTTTCACCGGGGAGCTGTTTTTT.

The rearrangement uses TRBV5-6 and TRBJ1-1; D unresolved. This CDR3 is 11 amino acids long. V was shortened by 4 bases and J by 11 bases, with 12 bases between the two germline ends. From germline, CDR1 is SGHDT and CDR2 YYEEEE. CDR3 in amino acids: CASSRGDAAFF. The CDR3 DNA reads TGTGCCAGCAGCCGGGGAGACGCTGCTTTCTTT.

V and J are TRBV9 and TRBJ1-2; possible D gene TRBD1, 6 bases. Germline V gives CDR1 SGDLS, CDR2 YYNGEE. The CDR3 is 16 amino acids. V was pared by 1 base and J by 0 bases, with 13 bases between. The CDR3 region is CASSVSTGPSNYGYTF. The DNA for the CDR3 is TGTGCCAGCAGCGTATCCACAGGGCCCTCTAACTATGGCTACACCTTC.

The chain employs TRBV18 and TRBJ1-1; the match to TRBD1 covers 7 bases. J lost 5 bases, V lost 2 bases, and 5 bases had no gene match. This CDR3 contains 14 residues. Germline V gene lookup returns CDR1 KGHSH and CDR2 LQKENI. CDR3 sequence reads: CASSPIDRATEAFF. CDR3 DNA: TGTGCCAGCTCACCAATAGACAGGGCGACTGAAGCTTTCTTT.

The rearrangement joins TRBV5-6 to TRBJ1-4; 7 nucleotides match TRBD1. The V and J ends lost 0 bases and 10 bases, in that order; junction bases with no gene match: 6. The V gene's germline CDR1 is SGHDT and CDR2 YYEEEE. CDR3 length: 14 residues. CDR3 protein: CASSLGTGSRKLFF. CDR3 DNA: TGTGCCAGCAGCTTGGGGACAGGATCCCGAAAACTGTTTTTT.

CDR3 loop: CASSGQGSYEQYF. The DNA for the CDR3 is TGTGCCAGCAGTGGACAGGGGTCCTACGAGCAGTACTTC. V is TRBV25-1 and J is TRBJ2-7, with TRBD1 identical over 8 bases. The J segment lost 1 base and the V segment lost 4 bases, leaving 0 bases of the junction unmatched. CDR1 and CDR2 from the germline V gene are MGHDK and SYGVNS. CDR3 length equals 13 residues.

V gene TRBV2 combines with J gene TRBJ2-1; TRBD2 aligns across 9 bases. The germline V gene encodes CDR1 SNHLY and CDR2 FYNNEI. The CDR3 is 15 amino acids. V dropped 1 base and J dropped 4; count of bases not matched to a gene: 2. This chain's CDR3 is CASSEGTSAYNEQFF. The CDR3 nucleotides read TGTGCCAGCAGTGAAGGGACTAGCGCATACAATGAGCAGTTCTTC.

The chain uses TRBV7-3 and TRBJ2-7; D is perhaps TRBD1 (5 bases). V shed 3 bases and J shed 2 bases, with 14 bases lying between them. The CDR3 covers 15 residues. Germline V lookup: CDR1 SGHTA, CDR2 FQGTGA. The CDR3 sequence is CASSFRPGMTYEQYF. For the CDR3, the DNA is TGTGCCAGCAGCTTTCGCCCAGGGATGACCTACGAGCAGTACTTC. The variable domain in full, with the rest retrieved from reference TRBV7-3 and TRBJ2-7, is GAGVSQTPSNKVTEKGKYVELRCDPISGHTALYWYRQSLGQGPEFLIYFQGTGAADDSGLPNDRFFAVRPEGSVSTLKIQRTERGDSAVYLCASSFRPGMTYEQYFGPGTRLTVT.

The genes are TRBV28 and TRBJ1-2, with unresolved D. Trimming pared 3 bases from V and 8 bases from J, leaving 7 bases between. The CDR3 is made up of 11 amino acids. Germline V gene lookup returns CDR1 MDHEN and CDR2 SYDVKM. The chain's CDR3 is CASSFSRGYTF. CDR3 bases: TGTGCCAGCAGTTTTAGCCGAGGCTACACCTTC.

J is TRBJ2-7 and V is TRBV2, with D perhaps matching TRBD2 (5 bases). Trimming stripped 3 bases from V and 1 base from J, with 10 bases between. Germline CDR1 reads SNHLY; CDR2 reads FYNNEI. The CDR3 extends over 14 amino acids. The CDR3 is CASSERAGSYEQYV. CDR3 nucleotide sequence: TGTGCCAGCAGTGAGAGGGCAGGTTCCTACGAGCAGTACGTC.

J is TRBJ1-5 and V is TRBV5-5; possibly TRBD1 for D (6 bases). Germline loops: CDR1 SGHKS, CDR2 YYEKEE (reference sequence). Trimming took off 4 bases at V and 4 bases at J, with 9 bases between the two ends. This CDR3 has 13 amino acids. CDR3 sequence: CASSRQANQPQHF. For the CDR3, the DNA is TGTGCCAGCAGCCGACAGGCTAATCAGCCCCAGCATTTT.

This chain links TRBV7-2 with TRBJ2-2; 7 bases fit TRBD1. Per the germline V gene, CDR1 is SGHTA and CDR2 is FQGNSA. V was pared by 1 base and J by 4 bases, with 6 bases of the junction left unmatched. CDR3 length equals 16 residues. The CDR3 coding sequence is TGTGCCAGCAGCTTAGGGAGGACAGGCCGCACCGGGGAGCTGTTTTTT. Amino acid sequence: CASSLGRTGRTGELFF. Filled out from reference TRBV7-2 and TRBJ2-2, the complete variable domain reads GAGVSQSPSNKVTEKGKDVELRCDPISGHTALYWYRQSLGQGLEFLIYFQGNSAPDKSGLPSDRFSAERTGGSVSTLTIQRTQQEDSAVYLCASSLGRTGRTGELFFGEGSRLTVL.

The CDR3, as DNA: TGTGCCAGCAGCTTTTCATCTGGGCCATATGGCTACACCTTC. It is translated as CASSFSSGPYGYTF. This chain links TRBV9 with TRBJ1-2; D unclear. The CDR3 runs to 14 residues. Trimming removed 4 bases from V and 5 bases from J, with 15 bases in between. Per germline, CDR1 SGDLS and CDR2 YYNGEE.

This chain links TRBV5-1 with TRBJ2-5, with 9 bases fitting TRBD2. Germline V lookup: CDR1 SGHRS, CDR2 YFSETQ. V was clipped by 0 bases and J by 4 bases; unmatched bases: 4. The CDR3 loop spans 15 amino acids. CDR3 in amino acids: CASSLGGLAGETQYF. Here the CDR3 DNA reads TGCGCCAGCAGCTTGGGGGGACTAGCAGGAGAGACCCAGTACTTC.

The rearrangement joins TRBV30 to TRBJ1-2; 9 positions match TRBD1. The germline V gene has CDR1 GTSNPN and CDR2 SVGIG (reference sequence). V was pared by 3 bases and J by 2 bases, with 10 bases of the junction left unmatched. The CDR3 runs to 16 residues. As DNA, the CDR3 is TGTGCCTGGAGACCCCTCCCGGGACAGGGAAACTATGGCTACACCTTC. This codes for CAWRPLPGQGNYGYTF.

This clone was seen only once. The chain has TRBV2 and TRBJ2-3; TRBD2 matches 12 bases. CDR3 size: 15 residues. Germline loops: CDR1 SNHLY, CDR2 FYNNEI. V lost 6 bases and J lost 6; bases outside the gene matches: 7. This chain's CDR3 is CASRPSGGAKDTQYF. The CDR3 nucleotides are TGTGCCAGCAGGCCTAGCGGGGGGGCCAAGGATACGCAGTATTTT. The full variable domain, its missing parts supplied by reference TRBV2 and TRBJ2-3, is EPEVTQTPSHQVTQMGQEVILRCVPISNHLYFYWYRQILGQKVEFLVSFYNNEISEKSEIFDDQFSVERPDGSNFTLKIRSTKLEDSAMYFCASRPSGGAKDTQYFGPGTRLTVL.

The V and J genes are TRBV29-1 and TRBJ2-1; 11 nucleotides agree with TRBD2. CDR1 and CDR2 from the germline V gene are SQVTM and ANQGSEA. V was pared by 6 bases and J by 2 bases, with 9 bases of the junction left unmatched. The CDR3 runs to 16 residues. CDR3 sequence: CSVSPLSGGAYNEQFF. The CDR3 DNA reads as TGCAGCGTCTCGCCCCTTAGCGGGGGGGCCTACAATGAGCAGTTCTTC.

V and J are TRBV4-1 and TRBJ1-1; D gene ambiguous. This CDR3 has 13 residues. Germline V CDR1 and CDR2: MGHRA, YSYEKL. V shed 0 bases and J shed 8 bases, with 10 bases lying between them. The CDR3 region is CASSQEGGYEAFF. CDR3 sequence (DNA): TGCGCCAGCAGCCAAGAAGGAGGGTACGAAGCTTTCTTT.

This clone has a single count. J is TRBJ1-3 and V is TRBV5-5; 9 bases are shared with TRBD1. The CDR3 sequence is 15 residues long. Looked up from germline, CDR1 is SGHKS and CDR2 is YYEKEE (reference sequence). With 4 bases clipped from V and 3 bases from J, the junction kept 5 bases outside the gene matches. As DNA, the CDR3 is TGTGCCAGCAGCGTGGGACAGGGAGATGGAAACACCATATATTTT. As protein: CASSVGQGDGNTIYF.

This clone came up once. The chain combines TRBV2 with TRBJ1-1; 7 positions match TRBD1. The length of the CDR3 is 13 residues. Germline V gene lookup returns CDR1 SNHLY and CDR2 FYNNEI. Germline trimming cut 7 bases from V and 6 bases from J; bases unmatched to any gene: 8. CDR3 sequence: CASTLDRVAEAFF. As DNA, the CDR3 is TGTGCCAGCACCCTAGACAGGGTCGCTGAAGCTTTCTTT.

The chain recombines TRBV6-1 with TRBJ1-6; tentative D call: TRBD1 (6 bases). Germline CDR1 MNHNS, CDR2 SASEGT. Trimming shortened V by 6 bases and J by 10 bases, and 19 bases separated the two germline ends. The CDR3 has 15 residues. The DNA for the CDR3 is TGTGCCAGCAGCCTTCCAGGGGTAAATCAGTCACCCCTCCACTTT. This translates into CASSLPGVNQSPLHF.